The rows below give T cell receptor beta chains drawn from one sample of a study of shared clonotypes between healthy human individuals. Sequenced by immunoSEQ multiplex PCR; TCRdb stores in-frame clones only, minus some. The sample records roughly 650,000 clones, 95% to 97% being singletons. Sequencing used naive CD8+ T cells sorted from blood. These receptors were obtained from a woman in her twenties or thirties in good health. CDR3s include the opening cysteine and the closing phenylalanine or tryptophan. D genes are given only for firm matches. Size is omitted from some rows. Given values are once, few, many or a class for expanded clones.

size,J,D,V,CDR3,DNA
NA,TRBJ2-5,NA,TRBV28,CASSPNYLKGLSQETQYF,TGTGCCAGCAGTCCAAACTACCTAAAGGGACTTTCCCAAGAGACCCAGTACTTC
NA,TRBJ1-1,NA,TRBV7-9,CASSPKLNTEAFF,TGTGCCAGCAGCCCGAAATTGAACACTGAAGCTTTCTTT
NA,TRBJ2-1,NA,TRBV7-2,CLPDYLNNEQFF,TGTCTTCCGGACTACTTAAACAATGAGCAGTTCTTC
NA,TRBJ2-7,TRBD2,TRBV7-8,CASSLAEAGTYEQYF,TGTGCCAGCAGCTTAGCGGAAGCGGGGACCTACGAGCAGTACTTC
NA,TRBJ2-7,TRBD2,TRBV2,CASSETESSGFYEQYF,TGTGCCAGCAGTGAAACGGAGTCTAGCGGATTCTACGAGCAGTACTTC
NA,TRBJ2-1,TRBD2,TRBV27,CASSPGTSGSYNEQFF,TGTGCCAGCAGCCCAGGGACTAGCGGTTCCTACAATGAGCAGTTCTTC
NA,TRBJ2-7,NA,TRBV27,CASGSGQSSYEQYF,TGTGCCAGCGGAAGCGGTCAAAGCTCCTACGAGCAGTACTTC
NA,TRBJ1-1,NA,TRBV7-9,CASSLGGFEAFF,TGTGCCAGCAGCTTGGGAGGATTTGAAGCTTTCTTT
NA,TRBJ2-7,TRBD1,TRBV28,CASSPLTGSYEQYF,TGTGCCAGCAGTCCCCTGACAGGGTCCTACGAGCAGTACTTC
NA,TRBJ2-6,NA,TRBV19,CASSYLLIGSGANVLTF,TGTGCCAGTAGCTACCTCCTCATAGGGTCTGGGGCCAACGTCCTGACTTTC
NA,TRBJ2-7,TRBD2,TRBV7-9,CASSSQVAGVFEQYF,TGTGCCAGCAGCTCCCAGGTAGCGGGAGTTTTCGAGCAGTACTTC
NA,TRBJ2-1,TRBD2,TRBV19,CASNGEGAYNEQFF,TGTGCCAGTAATGGGGAGGGAGCCTACAATGAGCAGTTCTTC
NA,TRBJ2-7,NA,TRBV28,CASSLSGTQLEQYF,TGTGCCAGCAGCTTGTCCGGGACCCAACTCGAGCAGTACTTC
NA,TRBJ2-7,NA,TRBV2,CASSFRQKYEQYF,TGTGCCAGCAGTTTCCGGCAGAAGTACGAGCAGTACTTC
NA,TRBJ2-1,TRBD2,TRBV27,CASSLQTGTSGSIYEQFF,TGTGCCAGCAGTTTACAGACCGGGACTAGCGGGAGTATCTATGAGCAGTTCTTC
NA,TRBJ2-5,TRBD2,TRBV13,CASSLGLAEETQYF,TGTGCCAGCAGCTTAGGCCTAGCGGAAGAGACCCAGTACTTC
NA,TRBJ2-1,TRBD2,TRBV2,CASSRLAGVVDEQFF,TGTGCCAGCAGTCGACTAGCGGGAGTTGTAGATGAGCAGTTCTTC
NA,TRBJ2-7,NA,TRBV2,CASSDRDSYEQYF,TGTGCCAGCAGTGACAGGGACTCCTACGAGCAGTACTTC
NA,TRBJ2-7,TRBD1,TRBV19,CASSMGQGPYEQYF,TGTGCCAGTAGTATGGGACAGGGGCCCTACGAGCAGTACTTC
NA,TRBJ2-2,TRBD1,TRBV7-9,CARQGNTGELFF,TGTGCCCGACAGGGAAACACCGGGGAGCTGTTTTTT
NA,TRBJ1-5,TRBD1,TRBV7-9,CASSSQGVGDQPQHF,TGTGCCAGCAGCTCTCAGGGGGTAGGAGATCAGCCCCAGCATTTT
NA,TRBJ1-5,NA,TRBV7-2,CASSPEGGPYQPQHF,TGTGCCAGCAGCCCAGAAGGGGGTCCGTATCAGCCCCAGCATTTT
few,TRBJ2-2,NA,TRBV2,CASSEAGLVGSGELFF,TGTGCCAGCAGTGAAGCAGGCCTAGTTGGGTCCGGGGAGCTGTTTTTT
NA,TRBJ2-7,NA,TRBV6-5,CASSYLVGPSYEQYF,TGTGCCAGCAGTTACTTGGTGGGTCCCTCCTACGAGCAGTACTTC
NA,TRBJ1-1,NA,TRBV6-5,CASSYSVLGNTEAFF,TGTGCCAGCAGTTACTCGGTGTTGGGGAACACTGAAGCTTTCTTT
NA,TRBJ2-3,TRBD2,TRBV7-9,CASSLASGGPQDTQYF,TGTGCCAGCAGCTTAGCTTCGGGAGGGCCTCAAGATACGCAGTATTTT
NA,TRBJ2-1,NA,TRBV5-5,CASSLDRTYNEQFF,TGTGCCAGCAGCTTGGACAGAACCTACAATGAGCAGTTCTTC
NA,TRBJ2-7,NA,TRBV5-1,CASSQIRDGFSYEQYF,TGCGCCAGCAGTCAGATCCGGGACGGATTCTCCTACGAGCAGTACTTC
NA,TRBJ1-1,NA,TRBV27,CASSLSRGTGTEAFF,TGTGCCAGCAGTTTATCTCGGGGAACAGGGACTGAAGCTTTCTTT
NA,TRBJ2-7,NA,TRBV28,CASSLAYEQYF,TGTGCCAGCAGTTTAGCCTACGAGCAGTACTTC
NA,TRBJ1-1,NA,TRBV29-1,CSVGQSDGWSEAFF,TGCAGCGTCGGGCAGAGTGATGGTTGGAGTGAAGCTTTCTTT
NA,TRBJ2-1,TRBD2,TRBV9,CASSVASGRAYNEQFF,TGTGCCAGCAGCGTGGCGAGCGGGAGGGCATACAATGAGCAGTTCTTC